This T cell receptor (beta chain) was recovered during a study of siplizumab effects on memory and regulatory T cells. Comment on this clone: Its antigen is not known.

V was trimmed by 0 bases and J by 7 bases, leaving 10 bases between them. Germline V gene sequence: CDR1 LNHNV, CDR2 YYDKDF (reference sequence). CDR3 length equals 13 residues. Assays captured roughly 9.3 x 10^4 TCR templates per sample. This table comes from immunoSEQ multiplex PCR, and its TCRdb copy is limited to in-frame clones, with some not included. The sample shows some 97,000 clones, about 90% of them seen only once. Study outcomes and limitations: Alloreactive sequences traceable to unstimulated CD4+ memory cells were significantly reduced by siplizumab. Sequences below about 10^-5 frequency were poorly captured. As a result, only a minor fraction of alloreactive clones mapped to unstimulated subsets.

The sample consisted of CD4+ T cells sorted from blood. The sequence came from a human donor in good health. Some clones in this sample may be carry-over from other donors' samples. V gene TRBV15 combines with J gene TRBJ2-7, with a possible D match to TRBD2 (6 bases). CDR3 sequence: CATSREQAGEQYF. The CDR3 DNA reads TGTGCCACCAGCAGAGAGCAAGCGGGTGAGCAGTACTTC.